This T cell receptor beta chain was found in a study of identical twins. One entry per CDR3 protein, called by TCRdb with MiXCR from the 5' RACE reads. The sample holds approximately 700,000 distinct CDR3 sequences, roughly 18% seen once. A few counts support this clonotype. Germline loops: CDR1 LGHDT, CDR2 YNNKEL (reference sequence). This CDR3 is 13 amino acids long. Trimming shortened V by 2 bases and J by 8 bases, and 13 bases separated the two germline ends. In addition, the sample was reused for a study of T cells expressing NK-cell markers. From that study: Of eight sequenced donors, seven were HCMV-seropositive and one HCMV-seronegative.

This sequence joins TRBV3-1 and TRBJ2-7; D perhaps matches TRBD2 (7 bases). The TCR sequence derives from a woman between 18 and 29 years old in good health. The material sequenced was PBMCs. CDR3 nucleotide sequence: TGTGCCAGCAGCCAAAAGGGGGGGGCGAAGCAGTACTTC. It encodes CASSQKGGAKQYF.